The 8 T cell receptor beta chains below come from one sample, sequenced in a study of blood T cell repertoires in COVID-19. Assay used: immunoSEQ multiplex PCR; TCRdb lists only in-frame clones, some missing. Of more than 200,000 clones listed, 86% were seen once; the top ten hold around 4.5%. The sample comprised peripheral blood. Receptor source: a man between 50 and 59 years old with acute or convalescent COVID-19.

The V call is TRBV14, the J call TRBJ1-6; a possible D gene is TRBD1 (6 bases). V was trimmed by 8 bases and J by 10 bases, leaving 21 bases between them. Germline CDR1 and CDR2: SGHDN and FVKESK. CDR3 length: 15 residues. The CDR3 sequence is CASPSQGPPGSPLHF. In DNA, the CDR3 is TGTGCCAGCCCTAGCCAGGGGCCCCCTGGCTCACCCCTCCACTTT.

The chain recombines TRBV21-1 with TRBJ1-6; TRBD1 is the table's D call, not checked against the DNA. TRBV21-1 is a pseudogene locus. The CDR3 consists of 17 residues. The CDR3 DNA reads as TGTGCCAGCAGCAAAGCGGGGCAGGGGGCTTACTATTCACCCCTCCACTTT. Amino acid sequence: CASSKAGQGAYYSPLHF.

This chain uses TRBV14 with TRBJ1-2, with a tentative D call TRBD1 (6 bases). V lost 3 bases and J 8 bases, leaving 13 bases between the germline ends. In germline, CDR1 is SGHDN, CDR2 FVKESK. The CDR3 length is 13 residues. CDR3 region: CASSHSGAWGYTF. CDR3 DNA sequence: TGTGCCAGCAGCCACTCAGGGGCGTGGGGCTACACCTTC.

V is TRBV4-1 and J is TRBJ1-1, with unresolved D. The CDR3 loop spans 14 amino acids. Germline CDR1 is MGHRA and CDR2 is YSYEKL. V was clipped by 2 bases and J by 0 bases, with 7 bases between them. The CDR3 nucleotides read TGCGCCAGCAGCCAATTACTCATGAACACTGAAGCTTTCTTT. Residues: CASSQLLMNTEAFF.

J is TRBJ2-5 and V is TRBV14, with 9 bases aligning to TRBD1. This CDR3 has 14 residues. CDR1 is SGHDN and CDR2 is FVKESK in the germline V gene. V trimming: 4 bases; J trimming: 2 bases; junction bases outside the gene matches: 2. CDR3 DNA: TGTGCCAGCAGCCGGGACAGGGAACAAGAGACCCAGTACTTC. Encoded protein: CASSRDREQETQYF.

The chain recombines TRBV10-3 with TRBJ1-1, with D unclear. V gave up 6 bases and J gave up 0 bases, with 8 bases separating them. The length of the CDR3 is 13 residues. Germline lookup yields CDR1 ENHRY and CDR2 SYGVKD. Written as DNA, the CDR3 is TGTGCCATCAGCCGTATAATGAACACTGAAGCTTTCTTT. It translates to CAISRIMNTEAFF.

V is TRBV30 and J is TRBJ1-2; TRBD1 agrees at 8 bases. The CDR3 covers 12 residues. CDR1 and CDR2 (germline): GTSNPN, SVGIG (reference sequence). V lost 2 bases and J lost 5; bases outside the gene matches: 1. In DNA, the CDR3 is TGTGCCTGGAGTTACAGGGGGTATGGCTACACCTTC. Amino acid sequence: CAWSYRGYGYTF.

This sequence joins TRBV4-1 and TRBJ2-1; 9 nucleotides agree with TRBD1. The CDR3 is 20 amino acids. Germline V lookup: CDR1 MGHRA, CDR2 YSYEKL. The V gene end was trimmed by 4 bases and the J gene end by 5 bases; junction bases not matched to a gene: 21. The CDR3 DNA is TGCGCCAGCAGCCTATTGTCCCGGGACAGGGTTTTCGGGTTTAACAATGAGCAGTTCTTC. Residues: CASSLLSRDRVFGFNNEQFF.